This is a list of T cell receptor beta chains from one sample in a study of blood T cell repertoires in COVID-19. The repertoire was sequenced with immunoSEQ multiplex PCR; TCRdb's copy has only in-frame clones and lacks some. This table has 300,000 to 400,000 clones, roughly 90% appearing once. The sequencing input was peripheral blood. All receptors derive from a woman aged 70 to 79 with COVID-19, enrolled during active disease. CDR3s include the opening cysteine and the closing phenylalanine or tryptophan.

v_call: TRBV3-1/TRBV3-2
j_call: TRBJ2-1
cdr3_aa: CASSQELEWSEQFF

v_call: TRBV7-2
j_call: TRBJ1-1
cdr3_aa: CASSPKGQGGAFF

v_call: TRBV30
j_call: TRBJ2-2
cdr3_aa: CAWRPTGSGELFF

v_call: TRBV6-5
j_call: TRBJ1-2
cdr3_aa: CASSLDGLNYGYTF

v_call: TRBV15
j_call: TRBJ2-5
cdr3_aa: CATKTGTDQETQYF

v_call: TRBV19
j_call: TRBJ1-2
cdr3_aa: CAGRDRESLGYTF

v_call: TRBV9
j_call: TRBJ1-2
cdr3_aa: CASSKGGQQTNYGYTF

v_call: TRBV30
j_call: TRBJ2-7
cdr3_aa: CAWSVRWGGTYEQYF

v_call: TRBV19
j_call: TRBJ1-5
cdr3_aa: CASSIESLSNQPQHF

v_call: TRBV9
j_call: TRBJ2-1
cdr3_aa: CASSVFDLATNEQFF

v_call: TRBV10-3
j_call: TRBJ2-3
cdr3_aa: CATTPRSSTDTQYF

v_call: TRBV5-1
j_call: TRBJ2-2
cdr3_aa: CASSELAGGETGELFF

v_call: TRBV6-2/TRBV6-3
j_call: TRBJ1-5
cdr3_aa: CASSYSGGSNQPQHF

v_call: TRBV5-3
j_call: TRBJ1-2
cdr3_aa: CARSFSQGCFGGYTF

v_call: TRBV4-1
j_call: TRBJ1-1
cdr3_aa: CASSHPFAGTGGTEAFF

v_call: TRBV27
j_call: TRBJ2-3
cdr3_aa: CASSLGSSGVTDTQYF

v_call: TRBV7-2
j_call: TRBJ1-3
cdr3_aa: CASSGGVSGNTIYF

v_call: TRBV5-6
j_call: TRBJ2-3
cdr3_aa: CASSLAGGGAYTQYF

v_call: TRBV2
j_call: TRBJ1-2
cdr3_aa: CASSDFDTTGYTF

v_call: TRBV6-1
j_call: TRBJ1-2
cdr3_aa: CASSEGDRVSTGYTF

v_call: TRBV3-1/TRBV3-2
j_call: TRBJ2-7
cdr3_aa: CASSQEGGHYEQYF

v_call: TRBV6-1
j_call: TRBJ2-7
cdr3_aa: CASSERARGGEQYF

v_call: TRBV19
j_call: TRBJ2-1
cdr3_aa: CARLGRGLYNEQFF

v_call: TRBV10-3
j_call: TRBJ1-2
cdr3_aa: CAISDRGDGYTF

v_call: TRBV9
j_call: TRBJ1-3
cdr3_aa: CASSVEHYGNTIYF

v_call: TRBV5-6
j_call: TRBJ2-2
cdr3_aa: CASIPGSLTNTGELFF

v_call: TRBV5-1
j_call: TRBJ2-7
cdr3_aa: CASRRQEQIYEQYF

v_call: TRBV27
j_call: TRBJ2-3
cdr3_aa: CASSLQGPITDTQYF

v_call: TRBV9
j_call: TRBJ2-3
cdr3_aa: CASSVVPGGPTDTQYF

v_call: TRBV5-5
j_call: TRBJ2-2
cdr3_aa: CASSLLQPANTGELFF

v_call: TRBV9
j_call: TRBJ1-2
cdr3_aa: CASSGSRDRGFYGYTF

v_call: TRBV28
j_call: TRBJ1-1
cdr3_aa: CASISLGTGGSEAFF

v_call: TRBV18
j_call: TRBJ2-7
cdr3_aa: CASSPGRTYEQYF

v_call: TRBV12-3/TRBV12-4
j_call: TRBJ2-1
cdr3_aa: CASGYPNNEQFF

v_call: TRBV7-2
j_call: TRBJ1-2
cdr3_aa: CASSLSGLANYGYTF

v_call: TRBV6-4
j_call: TRBJ2-2
cdr3_aa: CASSEQGGGELFF

v_call: TRBV6-6
j_call: TRBJ1-5
cdr3_aa: CASSGQGDQPQHF

v_call: TRBV6-1
j_call: TRBJ1-2
cdr3_aa: CASSEGAVYGYTF

v_call: TRBV7-2
j_call: TRBJ2-5
cdr3_aa: CASAGSNQETQYF

v_call: TRBV5-6
j_call: TRBJ1-3
cdr3_aa: CASSSLPSGNTIYF

v_call: TRBV30
j_call: TRBJ2-7
cdr3_aa: CAWRGQGRYEQYF

v_call: TRBV10-1
j_call: TRBJ2-1
cdr3_aa: CASSLRQGLYNEQFF

v_call: TRBV9
j_call: TRBJ1-2
cdr3_aa: CASSVGSRGLLGYTF

v_call: TRBV28
j_call: TRBJ1-2
cdr3_aa: CASSLGQGSYGYTF

v_call: TRBV5-4
j_call: TRBJ2-7
cdr3_aa: CASSLPPGGPTYEQYF

v_call: TRBV28
j_call: TRBJ2-1
cdr3_aa: CASSLGARGYNEQFF

v_call: TRBV12-3/TRBV12-4
j_call: TRBJ1-2
cdr3_aa: CASSFASTGYTF